One and the same sample provided the 30 T cell receptor beta chains below, sequenced in a study of blood T cell repertoires in COVID-19. Measured with immunoSEQ multiplex PCR; TCRdb has only the in-frame clones, and not every one. The sample lists over 250,000 clones; 86% were seen once. Sequenced input: PBMCs or T cells enriched from blood (not recorded which). These receptors were obtained from a woman under 30 who had recovered from COVID-19.

The chain recombines TRBV7-2 with TRBJ1-5; D possibly corresponds to TRBD1 (6 bases). The germline V gene has CDR1 SGHTA and CDR2 FQGNSA. The germline V and J ends were trimmed by 2 bases and 3 bases, with 11 bases remaining between them. The CDR3 loop spans 15 amino acids. The CDR3 loop is CASSLTGGLNQPQHF. In nucleotides, the CDR3 is TGTGCCAGCAGCTTAACCGGGGGGCTCAATCAGCCCCAGCATTTT.

This clone came up once. The genes are TRBV21-1 and TRBJ1-6. TRBV21-1 is listed as a pseudogene. The CDR3 covers 20 residues. The CDR3 here is CASSKVGVCEGLLRTSPLHF. The DNA of the CDR3 is TGTGCCAGCAGCAAAGTGGGTGTTTGTGAGGGCCTTCTTCGGACTTCACCCCTCCACTTT.

This clone was observed a few times. The chain employs TRBV7-8 and TRBJ2-1; 8 positions agree with TRBD2. CDR3 length equals 15 residues. Germline lookup yields CDR1 SGHVS and CDR2 FQNEAQ. V lost 8 bases, J lost 7 bases, and 13 bases stayed unmatched. CDR3 DNA sequence: TGTGCCAGCGGGGCGAGCGGGAGTATTTGGAATGAGCAGTTCTTC. It specifies CASGASGSIWNEQFF.

The chain recombines TRBV2 with TRBJ2-7; D remains ambiguous. Germline CDR1 is SNHLY and CDR2 is FYNNEI. Between the trimmed V and J ends, which lost 7 bases and 4 bases, there was a span of 11 bases. The CDR3 totals 12 residues. The CDR3: CASTREQYEQYF. CDR3 nucleotides: TGTGCCAGCACGCGAGAACAGTACGAGCAGTACTTC.

CDR3 protein: CASSKGTGYYNEQFF. CDR3 DNA sequence: TGTGCCAGTAGTAAAGGGACAGGGTATTACAATGAGCAGTTCTTC. The J gene is TRBJ2-1, the V gene TRBV19; TRBD1 agrees at 9 bases. The germline V gene has CDR1 LNHDA and CDR2 SQIVND (reference sequence). This CDR3 has 15 amino acids. V lost 4 bases to trimming and J lost 4 bases; unmatched junction nucleotides: 5.

The chain uses TRBV5-4 and TRBJ2-7, with D possibly TRBD2 on 6 matching bases. The CDR3 is 16 residues long. V lost 0 bases and J 4 bases, leaving 17 bases between the germline ends. Germline values: CDR1 SGHNT, CDR2 YYREEE (reference sequence). CDR3 coding DNA: TGTGCCAGCAGCTTGGAAGGGAGGAACCCACTATACGAGCAGTACTTC. This translates into CASSLEGRNPLYEQYF.

The chain carries TRBV27 and TRBJ1-1; TRBD1 matches at 9 bases. J was trimmed by 4 bases and V by 6 bases; bases with no gene match: 12. CDR1 is MNHEY and CDR2 is SMNVEV in the germline V gene (reference sequence). The CDR3 length is 16 residues. The CDR3 nucleotides read TGTGCCAGCAGCACCGACCCCGGGACAGGGCGCACTGAAGCTTTCTTT. Amino acids: CASSTDPGTGRTEAFF.

The CDR3 coding sequence is TGTGCCAGCAGCGTGACGACAGGATATGGCTACACCTTC. Its protein is CASSVTTGYGYTF. J is TRBJ1-2 and V is TRBV9, with D perhaps matching TRBD1 (6 bases). V gave up 2 bases and J gave up 5 bases, with 10 bases separating them. The CDR3 covers 13 residues. Germline CDR1 reads SGDLS; CDR2 reads YYNGEE.

This clone appeared a few times. The chain joins TRBV6-2 or TRBV6-3 to TRBJ2-7; the match to TRBD1 covers 9 bases. CDR3 size: 14 residues. V was clipped by 6 bases and J by 0 bases; unmatched bases: 3. Germline assignment: CDR1 MNHEY and CDR2 SVGEGT. The CDR3 loop is CASSDRGASYEQYF. The CDR3 region has the DNA TGTGCCAGCAGCGACAGGGGGGCCTCCTACGAGCAGTACTTC.

The chain couples TRBV18 to TRBJ2-2; D unresolved. With 4 bases removed from V and 0 bases from J, the gap between germline ends came to 12 bases. The CDR3 consists of 16 residues. Germline CDR1 KGHSH, CDR2 LQKENI. Here the CDR3 DNA reads TGTGCCAGCTCACTATCGATACAGACGAACACCGGGGAGCTGTTTTTT. Its translation is CASSLSIQTNTGELFF. The full variable domain, in which reference TRBV18 and TRBJ2-2 provide the parts outside the CDR3, is NAGVMQNPRHLVRRRGQEARLRCSPMKGHSHVYWYRQLPEEGLKFMVYLQKENIIDESGMPKERFSAEFPKEGPSILRIQQVVRGDSAAYFCASSLSIQTNTGELFFGEGSRLTVL.

The V call is TRBV7-2, the J call TRBJ2-7; TRBD1 is a possible D gene (5 bases). Germline V lookup: CDR1 SGHTA, CDR2 FQGNSA. The CDR3 is 13 residues long. Trimming removed 2 bases from V and 0 bases from J, with 5 bases in between. The CDR3 nucleotides are TGTGCCAGCAGCTTAAGGGGCTCCTACGAGCAGTACTTC. Translating gives CASSLRGSYEQYF.

The gene calls are TRBV6-5 and TRBJ1-5; TRBD1 aligns across 7 bases. This CDR3 region has 13 residues. From germline, CDR1 is MNHEY and CDR2 SVGAGI. The V segment lost 8 bases and the J segment 5 bases; nucleotides outside the gene matches: 6. CDR3 loop: CASQDRIYQPQHF. The DNA of the CDR3 is TGTGCCAGCCAGGACAGGATCTATCAGCCCCAGCATTTT.

This chain joins TRBV19 and TRBJ2-5, with D perhaps TRBD1 (5 bases). The V gene lost 6 bases and the J gene lost 2 bases, with 19 bases spanning the gap. This CDR3 has 16 residues. In germline, CDR1 is LNHDA, CDR2 SQIVND (reference sequence). CDR3 sequence: CASRVQNCQGQETQYF. Here the CDR3 DNA reads TGTGCCAGTAGAGTTCAAAACTGCCAGGGACAAGAGACCCAGTACTTC.

The rearrangement uses TRBV7-2 and TRBJ2-1; D may be TRBD2 (5 bases). Germline V gene sequence: CDR1 SGHTA, CDR2 FQGNSA. The CDR3 spans 12 residues. V shed 2 bases and J shed 11 bases, with 10 bases lying between them. CDR3 residues: CASSLSLAQQFF. CDR3 bases: TGTGCCAGCAGCTTATCCCTAGCACAGCAGTTCTTC.

This chain connects TRBV2 to TRBJ2-5; the match to TRBD2 covers 8 bases. J lost 2 bases, V lost 3 bases, and 8 bases had no gene match. Germline CDR1 is SNHLY and CDR2 is FYNNEI. This CDR3 spans 16 amino acids. The CDR3 DNA reads TGTGCCAGCAGTGAGTCGGGAGGGACGTTTCAAGAGACCCAGTACTTC. Protein sequence: CASSESGGTFQETQYF. The variable domain in full, with the rest retrieved from reference TRBV2 and TRBJ2-5, is EPEVTQTPSHQVTQMGQEVILRCVPISNHLYFYWYRQILGQKVEFLVSFYNNEISEKSEIFDDQFSVERPDGSNFTLKIRSTKLEDSAMYFCASSESGGTFQETQYFGPGTRLLVL.

This chain uses TRBV7-2 with TRBJ2-3; 11 positions agree with TRBD1. Germline CDR1 and CDR2: SGHTA and FQGNSA. The CDR3 runs 16 residues. V gave up 4 bases and J gave up 7 bases; unmatched junction bases: 10. CDR3 sequence reads: CASSSYGQGAVNTQYF. The CDR3 bases are TGTGCCAGCAGCTCCTATGGACAGGGGGCGGTAAATACGCAGTATTTT.

The rearrangement uses TRBV10-3 and TRBJ2-5; 10 bases line up with TRBD2. Unmatched junction bases numbered 4, after V lost 3 bases and J lost 3 bases. CDR1 ENHRY and CDR2 SYGVKD come from the germline V gene. This CDR3 has 15 residues. The CDR3 protein is CAISDLAGEKETQYF. Here the CDR3 DNA reads TGTGCCATCAGTGATCTAGCGGGAGAGAAAGAGACCCAGTACTTC.

V and J are TRBV4-3 and TRBJ2-1; 7 nucleotides line up with TRBD2. Per the germline V gene, CDR1 is LGHNA and CDR2 is YSLEER. This CDR3 spans 16 amino acids. J gave up 3 bases and V 0 bases, and 5 bases lay outside the gene matches. The CDR3 sequence is CASSQDREASYNEQFF. The CDR3 DNA is TGCGCCAGCAGCCAAGATCGGGAGGCCAGCTACAATGAGCAGTTCTTC.

The rearrangement uses TRBV7-2 and TRBJ1-6, with 7 nucleotides matching TRBD1. This CDR3 is built from 15 residues. The V gene's germline CDR1 is SGHTA and CDR2 FQGNSA. V lost 4 bases to trimming and J lost 10 bases; unmatched junction nucleotides: 10. The CDR3 nucleotides are TGTGCCAGCAGCTACCAAACAGGGGCAGGGTCACCCCTCCACTTT. Its protein is CASSYQTGAGSPLHF.

The V and J genes are TRBV7-6 and TRBJ2-3, with D perhaps TRBD2 (7 bases). Germline V gives CDR1 SGHVS, CDR2 FNYEAQ. V was clipped by 6 bases and J by 3 bases, with 13 bases between them. CDR3 size: 14 residues. CDR3 loop: CASRGGPRTDTQYF. In nucleotides, the CDR3 is TGTGCCAGCAGGGGGGGGCCTCGGACAGATACGCAGTATTTT.

J is TRBJ1-5 and V is TRBV15; TRBD1 is a possible D gene (5 bases). Between the trimmed V and J ends, which lost 0 bases and 5 bases, there was a span of 11 bases. Germline V gives CDR1 LNHNV, CDR2 YYDKDF (reference sequence). The CDR3 has 15 amino acids. As DNA, the CDR3 is TGTGCCACCAGCAGAGAAATTTCCAGGGATCAGCCCCAGCATTTT. The encoded protein is CATSREISRDQPQHF.

This sequence joins TRBV19 and TRBJ2-1; D remains unclear. Trimming shortened V by 3 bases and J by 5 bases, and 8 bases separated the two germline ends. CDR3 size: 13 residues. CDR1 is LNHDA, CDR2 SQIVND, per germline (reference sequence). CDR3 in amino acids: CASSIGSNNEQFF. DNA of the CDR3: TGTGCCAGTAGTATCGGGTCGAACAATGAGCAGTTCTTC.

The chain has TRBV19 and TRBJ2-7, with 7 bases aligning to TRBD1. Unmatched junction bases numbered 11, after V lost 5 bases and J lost 7 bases. This CDR3 comprises 14 residues. CDR1 LNHDA and CDR2 SQIVND come from the germline V gene (reference sequence). This CDR3 is CASSPSTGSGEQYF. Written as DNA, the CDR3 is TGTGCCAGTAGTCCTTCGACAGGGTCGGGAGAGCAGTACTTC.

In nucleotides, the CDR3 is TGTGCCAGCAGCGACAGTTTACTCTATGGCTACACCTTC. This sequence encodes CASSDSLLYGYTF. V and J are TRBV6-5 and TRBJ1-2; tentatively, D is TRBD1 (5 bases). Trimming pared 6 bases from V and 4 bases from J, leaving 12 bases between. This CDR3 comprises 13 residues. Germline V gene data show CDR1 as MNHEY and CDR2 as SVGAGI.

CDR3 coding DNA: TGTGCCAGCAGCGCGCGGAGAACACTGAACACTGAAGCTTTCTTT. Its translation is CASSARRTLNTEAFF. The chain recombines TRBV11-3 with TRBJ1-1, with D unresolved. Deletions cut 5 bases from V and 0 bases from J, with 13 bases between. The CDR3 runs 15 residues. Germline CDR1 is SGHNT and CDR2 is YENEEA.

The rearrangement uses TRBV13 and TRBJ1-4; no reliable D call. Deletions cut 2 bases from V and 7 bases from J, with 11 bases between. CDR1 and CDR2 (germline): PRHDT, FYEKMQ (reference sequence). The CDR3 spans 14 residues. This chain's CDR3 is CASSLRARGEKLFF. CDR3 sequence (DNA): TGTGCCAGCAGCTTAAGGGCCCGGGGTGAAAAACTGTTTTTT.

The chain links TRBV6-5 to TRBJ1-3; D is undetermined. CDR3 length: 13 amino acids. Looked up from germline, CDR1 is MNHEY and CDR2 is SVGAGI. The ends were cut back, 5 bases at V and 12 bases at J, with 17 bases in the middle. In DNA form, the CDR3 reads TGTGCCAGCAGTCTCCGCCTGGAGGGAAACATATATTTT. Its protein product is CASSLRLEGNIYF.

V gene TRBV4-3 combines with J gene TRBJ2-3, with 8 bases that match TRBD2. After removal of 1 base from V and 6 bases from J, the junction contained 15 bases not matched to a gene. This CDR3 region has 18 residues. From germline, CDR1 is LGHNA and CDR2 YSLEER. The CDR3 DNA is TGCGCCAGCAGCCAAGCCTCTTACTGGCGGGGGGCGGCGGATACGCAGTATTTT. Protein sequence: CASSQASYWRGAADTQYF.

The chain combines TRBV5-1 with TRBJ2-3, with 7 positions matching TRBD2. CDR1 SGHRS and CDR2 YFSETQ come from the germline V gene. Trimming took 4 bases from V and 6 from J; bases not matched to a gene: 14. This CDR3 has 16 residues. The CDR3 nucleotides read TGCGCCAGCAGCACGGGGGACTATCGGGCCACGGATACGCAGTATTTT. It codes for CASSTGDYRATDTQYF.

Only a few counts were recorded for this clone. The chain links TRBV10-3 to TRBJ2-3; possibly TRBD2 for D (6 bases). V lost 6 bases and J 0 bases, leaving 16 bases between the germline ends. Germline V gives CDR1 ENHRY, CDR2 SYGVKD. The CDR3 consists of 16 residues. Here the CDR3 reads CAISDGTPYSTDTQYF. In nucleotides, the CDR3 is TGTGCCATCAGCGACGGGACTCCCTATAGCACAGATACGCAGTATTTT.